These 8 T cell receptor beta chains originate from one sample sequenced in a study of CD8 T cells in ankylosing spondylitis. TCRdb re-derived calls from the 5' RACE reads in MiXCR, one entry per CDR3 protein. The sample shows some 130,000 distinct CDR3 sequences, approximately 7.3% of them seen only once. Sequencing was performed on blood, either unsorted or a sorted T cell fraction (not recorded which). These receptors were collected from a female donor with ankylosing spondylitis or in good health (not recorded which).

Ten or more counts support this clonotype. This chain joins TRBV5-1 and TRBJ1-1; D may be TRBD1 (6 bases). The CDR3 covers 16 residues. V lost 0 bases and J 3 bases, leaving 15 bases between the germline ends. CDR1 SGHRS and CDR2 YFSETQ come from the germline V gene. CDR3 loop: CASSLGAGGGYTEAFF. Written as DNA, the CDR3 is TGCGCCAGCAGCTTGGGGGCAGGAGGGGGGTACACTGAAGCTTTCTTT.

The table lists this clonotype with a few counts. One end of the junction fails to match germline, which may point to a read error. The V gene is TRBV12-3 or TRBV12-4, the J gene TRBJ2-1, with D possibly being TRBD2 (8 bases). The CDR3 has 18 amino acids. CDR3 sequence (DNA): TGTACCAGCAGTTCCGAGACCGGGACTAGTCAGGGGGGGTATGAGCAGTTCTTC. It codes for CTSSSETGTSQGGYEQFF.

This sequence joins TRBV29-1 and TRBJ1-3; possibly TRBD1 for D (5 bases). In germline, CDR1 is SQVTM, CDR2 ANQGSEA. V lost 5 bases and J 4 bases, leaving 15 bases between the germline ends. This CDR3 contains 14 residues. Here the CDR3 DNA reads TGCAGCGTTACAGGAGGTTCTTCAGGAAACACCATATATTTT. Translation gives CSVTGGSSGNTIYF. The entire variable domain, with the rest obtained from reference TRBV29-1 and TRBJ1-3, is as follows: SAVISQKPSRDICQRGTSLTIQCQVDSQVTMMFWYRQQPGQSLTLIATANQGSEATYESGFVIDKFPISRPNLTFSTLTVSNMSPEDSSIYLCSVTGGSSGNTIYFGEGSWLTVV.

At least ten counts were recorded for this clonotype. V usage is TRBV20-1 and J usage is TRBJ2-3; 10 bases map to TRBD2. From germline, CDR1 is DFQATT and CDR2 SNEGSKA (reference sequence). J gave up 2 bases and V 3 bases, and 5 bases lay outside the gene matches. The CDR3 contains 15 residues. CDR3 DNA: TGCAGTGCTAGGACTAGCGGGTTCCCCACAGATACGCAGTATTTT. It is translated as CSARTSGFPTDTQYF.

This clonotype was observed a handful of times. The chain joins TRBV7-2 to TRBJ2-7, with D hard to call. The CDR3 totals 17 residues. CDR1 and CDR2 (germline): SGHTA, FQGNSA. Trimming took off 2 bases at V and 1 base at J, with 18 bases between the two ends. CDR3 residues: CASSLPLTGKRSYEQYF. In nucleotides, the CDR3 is TGTGCCAGCAGCTTACCCTTGACTGGGAAAAGATCCTACGAGCAGTACTTC.

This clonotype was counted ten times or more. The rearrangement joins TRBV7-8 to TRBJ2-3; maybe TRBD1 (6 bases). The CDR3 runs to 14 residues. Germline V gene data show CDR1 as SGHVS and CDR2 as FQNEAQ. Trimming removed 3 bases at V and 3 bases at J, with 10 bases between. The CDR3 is CASSFRTATDTQYF. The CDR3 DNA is TGTGCCAGCAGCTTTCGGACAGCTACAGATACGCAGTATTTT.

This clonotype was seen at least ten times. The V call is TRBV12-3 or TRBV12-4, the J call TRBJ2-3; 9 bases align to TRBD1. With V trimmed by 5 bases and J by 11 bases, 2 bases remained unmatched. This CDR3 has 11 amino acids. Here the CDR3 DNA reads TGTGCCAGCAGTGGGGACAGGGAGCAGTATTTT. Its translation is CASSGDREQYF.

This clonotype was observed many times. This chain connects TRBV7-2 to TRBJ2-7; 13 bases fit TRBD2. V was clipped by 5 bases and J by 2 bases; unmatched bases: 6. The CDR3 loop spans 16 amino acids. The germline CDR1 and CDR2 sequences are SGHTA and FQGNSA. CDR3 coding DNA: TGTGCCAGCAGCCAATGGACTAGCGGGGGACCCTACGAGCAGTACTTC. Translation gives CASSQWTSGGPYEQYF. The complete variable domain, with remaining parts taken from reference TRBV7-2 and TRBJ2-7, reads GAGVSQSPSNKVTEKGKDVELRCDPISGHTALYWYRQSLGQGLEFLIYFQGNSAPDKSGLPSDRFSAERTGGSVSTLTIQRTQQEDSAVYLCASSQWTSGGPYEQYFGPGTRLTVT.